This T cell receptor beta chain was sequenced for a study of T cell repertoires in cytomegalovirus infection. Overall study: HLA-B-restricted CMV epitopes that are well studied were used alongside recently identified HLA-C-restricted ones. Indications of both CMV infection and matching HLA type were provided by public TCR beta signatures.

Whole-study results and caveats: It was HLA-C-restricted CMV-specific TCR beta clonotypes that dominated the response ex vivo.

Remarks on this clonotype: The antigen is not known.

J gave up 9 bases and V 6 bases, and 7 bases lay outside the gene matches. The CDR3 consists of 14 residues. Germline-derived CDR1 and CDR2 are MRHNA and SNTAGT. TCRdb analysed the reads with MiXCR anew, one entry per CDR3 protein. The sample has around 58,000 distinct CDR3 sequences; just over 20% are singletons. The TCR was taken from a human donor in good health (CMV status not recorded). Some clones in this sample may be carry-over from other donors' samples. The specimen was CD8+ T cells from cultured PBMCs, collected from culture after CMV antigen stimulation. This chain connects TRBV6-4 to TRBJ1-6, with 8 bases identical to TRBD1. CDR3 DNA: TGTGCCAGCAGAGGACAGGGTGATGGTTCACCCCTCCACTTT. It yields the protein CASRGQGDGSPLHF.